This T cell receptor beta chain was recorded in a study of blood T cell repertoires in COVID-19 (dated by TCRdb to 2020 to 2022). As for the study more broadly: Samples from collaborators originated in the United States, Italy and Spain and spanned both the acute and convalescent phases of COVID-19. Subjects who had been exposed to COVID-19, were actively infected with it, or had recovered from it provided the deeply sampled blood TCRbeta repertoires that made up the dataset. HLA class I and class II types, where available, came from metadata supplied by the sample provider rather than from assay-based typing. The material from the prospective study consisted of cDNA or gDNA derived from T cells, B-cell-depleted T cells, or PBMCs. The sample metadata nearly always contained a de-identified subject ID, COVID-19 status, age in years and sex. The repertoires were released in a freely available public database meant as a resource for research on the immune response to SARS-CoV-2. Samples were obtained from the ongoing ImmuneRACE study (first 160 participants) and from 1,254 subjects provided by 6 global collaborators. Here is what the overall study found, with its caveats: How much clinical and demographic metadata was included differed by source and by participant, and the metadata was provided uncurated.

Regarding this clone: Its antigen is unknown. The sample holds no much larger clone one base away, and base qualities are not on file.

The immunoSEQ Assay, a bias-controlled multiplex PCR, was used to amplify TCRbeta CDR3 regions from genomic DNA. The study's processing was this. The number of nucleated cells in each sample was estimated from the amplification of reference gene primers within the assay. To quantify the absolute abundance of each unique TCRbeta CDR3 rearrangement, sequence reads were collapsed and filtered. For each sample, productive Simpson clonality was calculated by taking the square root of Simpson's diversity index across productive rearrangements. The table comes from immuneACCESS by way of TCRdb, which keeps in-frame sequences with V and J called. Part of the clones is missing from these tables; in studies checked, under half for an unresolved V gene and the rest for unknown reasons. Clone size and the V and J calls come from that table; the DNA yielded D and trimming. This sample holds 74,000 or so clones; 80% to 90% were observed only once. The top ten clonotypes cover less than 2.5% of the sample.

The trim is 4 bases for V and 3 bases for J, with a gap of 16 bases between the germline ends. Its CDR3 holds 14 amino acids, cysteine through phenylalanine. Here the CDR3 DNA is all that survives: 42 bases in frame from base 1. In the germline V gene, CDR1 corresponds to SQVTM and CDR2 to ANQGSEA. Collaborating institutions collected whole blood in K2EDTA tubes following their own protocols. For TCRbeta analysis, collaborator samples were shipped as frozen whole blood, as isolated PBMCs, or as DNA extracted from either sample type. The chain employs TRBV29-1 and TRBJ2-7, and TRBD2 may be the D gene, going by 6 matching bases. This clonotype was sampled from a human donor in a cohort sampled during active COVID-19. The sequenced material came from peripheral blood. The CDR3 region: CSVGGMGGNYEQYF. The nucleotides read TGCAGCGTTGGGGGCATGGGGGGAAACTACGAGCAGTACTTC.